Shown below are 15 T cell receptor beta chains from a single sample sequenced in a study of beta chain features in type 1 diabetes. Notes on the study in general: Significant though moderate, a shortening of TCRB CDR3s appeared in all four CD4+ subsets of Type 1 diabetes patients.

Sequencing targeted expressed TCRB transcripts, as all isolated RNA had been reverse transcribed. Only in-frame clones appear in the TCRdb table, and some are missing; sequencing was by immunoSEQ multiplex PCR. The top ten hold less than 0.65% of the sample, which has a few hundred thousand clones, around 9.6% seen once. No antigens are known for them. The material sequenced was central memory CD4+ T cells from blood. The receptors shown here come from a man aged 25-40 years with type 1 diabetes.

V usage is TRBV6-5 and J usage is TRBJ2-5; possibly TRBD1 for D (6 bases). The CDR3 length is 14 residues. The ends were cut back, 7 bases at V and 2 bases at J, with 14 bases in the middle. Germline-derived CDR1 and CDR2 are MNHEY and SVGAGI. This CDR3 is CASTPPGTQETQYF. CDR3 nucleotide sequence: TGTGCCAGCACCCCCCCGGGGACACAAGAGACCCAGTACTTC.

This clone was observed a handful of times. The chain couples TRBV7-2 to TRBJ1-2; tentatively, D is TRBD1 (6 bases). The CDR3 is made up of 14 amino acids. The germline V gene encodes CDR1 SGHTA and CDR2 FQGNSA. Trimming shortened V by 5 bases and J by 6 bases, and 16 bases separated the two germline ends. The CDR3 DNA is TGTGCCAGCAGCCCCGGGACCGGGGGCCATGGCTACACCTTC. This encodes CASSPGTGGHGYTF.

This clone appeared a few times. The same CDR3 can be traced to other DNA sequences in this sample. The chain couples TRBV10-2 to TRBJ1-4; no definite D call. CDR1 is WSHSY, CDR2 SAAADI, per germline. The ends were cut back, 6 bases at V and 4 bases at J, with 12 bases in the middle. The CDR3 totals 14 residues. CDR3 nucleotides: TGCGCCAGCAGCAGGACGGACCTTAATGAAAAACTGTTTTTT. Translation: CASSRTDLNEKLFF.

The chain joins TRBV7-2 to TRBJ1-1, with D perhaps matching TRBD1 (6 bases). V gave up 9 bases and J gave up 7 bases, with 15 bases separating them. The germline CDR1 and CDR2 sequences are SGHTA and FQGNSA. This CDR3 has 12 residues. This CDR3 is CASGGRAIEAFF. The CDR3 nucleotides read TGTGCCAGTGGGGGCCGGGCGATTGAAGCTTTCTTT.

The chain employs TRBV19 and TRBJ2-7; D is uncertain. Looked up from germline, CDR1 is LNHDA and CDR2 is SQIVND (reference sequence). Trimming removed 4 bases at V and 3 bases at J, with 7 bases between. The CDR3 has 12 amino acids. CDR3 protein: CASSNRDYEQYF. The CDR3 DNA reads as TGTGCCAGTAGTAATCGAGACTACGAGCAGTACTTC.

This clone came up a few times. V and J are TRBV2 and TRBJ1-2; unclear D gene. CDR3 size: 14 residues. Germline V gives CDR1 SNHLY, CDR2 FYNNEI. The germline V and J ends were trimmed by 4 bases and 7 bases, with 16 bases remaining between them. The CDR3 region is CASSALGRTAGYTF. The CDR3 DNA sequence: TGTGCCAGCAGTGCCTTAGGACGAACAGCTGGCTACACCTTC.

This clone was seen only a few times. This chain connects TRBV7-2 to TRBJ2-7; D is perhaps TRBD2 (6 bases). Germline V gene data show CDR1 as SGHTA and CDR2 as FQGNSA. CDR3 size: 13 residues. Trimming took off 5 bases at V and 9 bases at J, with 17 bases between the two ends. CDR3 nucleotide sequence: TGTGCCAGCAGCCAAGATATCCGGGAGACGCAGTACTTC. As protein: CASSQDIRETQYF.

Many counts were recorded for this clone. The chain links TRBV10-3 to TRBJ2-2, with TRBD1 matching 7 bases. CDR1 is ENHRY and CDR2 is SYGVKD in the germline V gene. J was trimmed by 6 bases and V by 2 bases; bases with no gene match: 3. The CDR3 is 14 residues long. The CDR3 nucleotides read TGTGCCATCAGTGAGGGGACAGCTCCCGGGGAGCTGTTTTTT. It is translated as CAISEGTAPGELFF.

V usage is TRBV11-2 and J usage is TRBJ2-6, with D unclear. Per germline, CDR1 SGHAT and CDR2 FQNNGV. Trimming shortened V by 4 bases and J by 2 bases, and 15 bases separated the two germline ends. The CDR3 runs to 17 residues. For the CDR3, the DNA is TGTGCCAGCAGCTCCAGGTTTCTCCCACCTGGGGCCAACGTCCTGACTTTC. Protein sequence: CASSSRFLPPGANVLTF.

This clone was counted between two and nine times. Written as DNA, the CDR3 is TGTGCCTGGACTCCCCAGGGGGCTTCCACCGGGGAGCTGTTTTTT. It specifies CAWTPQGASTGELFF. The chain combines TRBV30 with TRBJ2-2; TRBD1 matches at 8 bases. This CDR3 is built from 15 residues. Germline lookup yields CDR1 GTSNPN and CDR2 SVGIG (reference sequence). V gave up 4 bases and J gave up 4 bases; unmatched junction bases: 8.

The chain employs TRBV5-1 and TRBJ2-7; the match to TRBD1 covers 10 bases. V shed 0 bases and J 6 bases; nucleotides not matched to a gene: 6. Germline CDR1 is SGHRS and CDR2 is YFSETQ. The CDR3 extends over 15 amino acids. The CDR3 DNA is TGCGCCAGCAGCTTGGTTGGGACAGGGGTCGGCGAGCAGTACTTC. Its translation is CASSLVGTGVGEQYF.

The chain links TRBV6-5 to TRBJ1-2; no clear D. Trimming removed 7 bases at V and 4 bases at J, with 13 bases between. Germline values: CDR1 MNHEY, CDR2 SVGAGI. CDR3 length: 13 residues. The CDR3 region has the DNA TGTGCCAGCACCCAGGACGGAGGCTATGGCTACACCTTC. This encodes CASTQDGGYGYTF.

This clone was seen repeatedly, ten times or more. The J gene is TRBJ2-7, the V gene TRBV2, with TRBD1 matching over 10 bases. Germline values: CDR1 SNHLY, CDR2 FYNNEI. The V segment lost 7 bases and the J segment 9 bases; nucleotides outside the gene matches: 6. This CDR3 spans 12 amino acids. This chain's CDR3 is CASKGDRGLQYF. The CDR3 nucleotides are TGTGCCAGCAAGGGGGACAGGGGCCTGCAGTACTTC. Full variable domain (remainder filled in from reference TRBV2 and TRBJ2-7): EPEVTQTPSHQVTQMGQEVILRCVPISNHLYFYWYRQILGQKVEFLVSFYNNEISEKSEIFDDQFSVERPDGSNFTLKIRSTKLEDSAMYFCASKGDRGLQYFGPGTRLTVT.

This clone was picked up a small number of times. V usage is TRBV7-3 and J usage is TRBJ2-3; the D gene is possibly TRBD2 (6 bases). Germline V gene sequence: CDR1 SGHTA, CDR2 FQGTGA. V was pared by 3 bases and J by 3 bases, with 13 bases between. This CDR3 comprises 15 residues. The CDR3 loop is CASSLRLVETDTQYF. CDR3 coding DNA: TGTGCCAGCAGCTTGAGACTAGTAGAGACAGATACGCAGTATTTT.

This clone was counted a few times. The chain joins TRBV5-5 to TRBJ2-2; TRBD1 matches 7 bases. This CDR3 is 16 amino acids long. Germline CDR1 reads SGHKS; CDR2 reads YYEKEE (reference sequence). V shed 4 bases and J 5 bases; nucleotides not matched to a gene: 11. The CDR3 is CASSANTGVGTGELFF. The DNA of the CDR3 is TGTGCCAGCAGCGCGAATACAGGGGTGGGGACCGGGGAGCTGTTTTTT.